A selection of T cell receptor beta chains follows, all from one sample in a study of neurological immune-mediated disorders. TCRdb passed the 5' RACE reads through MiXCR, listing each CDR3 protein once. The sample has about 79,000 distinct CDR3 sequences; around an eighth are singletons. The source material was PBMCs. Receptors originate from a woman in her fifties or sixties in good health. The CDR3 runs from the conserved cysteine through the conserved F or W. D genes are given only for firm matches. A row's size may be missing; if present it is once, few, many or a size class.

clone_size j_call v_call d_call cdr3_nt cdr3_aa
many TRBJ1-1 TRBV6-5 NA TGTGCCAGCAGTCCACACTTTAACACTGAAGCTTTCTTT CASSPHFNTEAFF
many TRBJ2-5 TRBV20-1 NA TGCAGTGCTAGAGATTTCACCGGAGAGACCCAGTACTTC CSARDFTGETQYF
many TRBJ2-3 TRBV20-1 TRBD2 TGCAGTGCTAGAAGGTTTAGCGGGGTACCCACAGATACGCAGTATTTT CSARRFSGVPTDTQYF
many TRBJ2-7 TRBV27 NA TGTGCCAGCAGCTCCTCCTACGAGCAGTACTTC CASSSSYEQYF
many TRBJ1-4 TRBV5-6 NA TGTGCCAGCAGCCCAGGGGTCTTGAGGCCTAATGAAAAACTGTTTTTT CASSPGVLRPNEKLFF
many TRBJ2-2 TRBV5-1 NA TGCGCCAGCAGCTCCTCCGAACCGGTAGGGGAGCTGTTTTTT CASSSSEPVGELFF
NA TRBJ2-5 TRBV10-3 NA TGTGCCATCGGAAGAGGGGGGGTCAGTGGAGAGACCCAGTACTTC CAIGRGGVSGETQYF
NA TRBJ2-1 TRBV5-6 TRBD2 TGTGCCAGCAGCCCGTGGGCGGCTAGCGGGAGTAATGAGCAGTTCTTC CASSPWAASGSNEQFF
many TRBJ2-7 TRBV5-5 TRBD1 TGTGCCAGCAGCCTCCACGGACAGGGCGGATCTTACGAGCAGTACTTC CASSLHGQGGSYEQYF
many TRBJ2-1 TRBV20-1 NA TGCAGTGCTAGAGATATGGGCTACAATGAGCAGTTCTTC CSARDMGYNEQFF
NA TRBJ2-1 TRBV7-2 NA TGTGCCAGCAGCCCACTTACTAGGAACAATGAGCAGTTCTTC CASSPLTRNNEQFF
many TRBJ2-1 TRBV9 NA TGTGCCAGCAGCCCACCCGAACGGTCTCGATACAATGAGCAGTTCTTC CASSPPERSRYNEQFF
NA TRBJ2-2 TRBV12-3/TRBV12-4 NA TGTGCCAGCAGTTTTATATCGAACACCGGGGAGCTGTTTTTT CASSFISNTGELFF
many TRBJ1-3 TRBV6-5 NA TGTGCCAGCAGTTACGACTATCAGTCGGGGCGGTTTTCTGGAAACACCATATATTTT CASSYDYQSGRFSGNTIYF
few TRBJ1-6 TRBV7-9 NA TGTGCCAGCAGCCAGGAACCGAGCTCCTATAATTCACCCCTCCACTTT CASSQEPSSYNSPLHF
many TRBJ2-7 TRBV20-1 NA TGCAGTGCTAGAAGGTTGGGCGGGTACCCCTACGAGCAGTACTTC CSARRLGGYPYEQYF
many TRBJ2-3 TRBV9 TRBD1 TGTGCCAGCAGCGTAGGAGGACAGGGGGCAACAGATACGCAGTATTTT CASSVGGQGATDTQYF
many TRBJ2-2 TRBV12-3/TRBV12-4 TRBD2 TGTGCCAGCAGTTTGATGCCTAGCGGGATCGGCGGGGAGCTGTTTTTT CASSLMPSGIGGELFF
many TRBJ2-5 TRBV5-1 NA TGCGCCAGCACCTCCCAAGCATCCAGTGATTCGGAGACCCAGTACTTC CASTSQASSDSETQYF
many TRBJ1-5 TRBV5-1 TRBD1 TGCGCCAGCAGCCCACAGGGGAATCAGCCCCAGCATTTT CASSPQGNQPQHF
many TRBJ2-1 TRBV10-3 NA TGTGCCATCAGTGACCCCGGACCCACCTTAAGGAATGAGCAGTTCTTC CAISDPGPTLRNEQFF
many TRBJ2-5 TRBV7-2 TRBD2 TGTGCCAGCAGCTTAGGCCCAGGCGGGGGTGGTCAAGAGACCCAGTACTTC CASSLGPGGGGQETQYF
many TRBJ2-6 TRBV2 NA TGTGCCAGCAGTGTAGGGGCCAACGTCCTGACTTTC CASSVGANVLTF
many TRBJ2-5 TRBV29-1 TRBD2 TGCAGCGAAGCGGGAGCCGAAGAGACCCAGTACTTC CSEAGAEETQYF
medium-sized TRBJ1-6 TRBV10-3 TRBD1 TGTGCCATCAGTGAGTACGGACAGGGTTCACCCCTCCACTTT CAISEYGQGSPLHF
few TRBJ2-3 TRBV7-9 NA TGTGCCAGCAGCCCTGAAGTGGGTACGCAGTATTTT CASSPEVGTQYF
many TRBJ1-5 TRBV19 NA TGTGCCAGTAGTATTCGAACAGAGTATAGCAATCAGCCCCAGCATTTT CASSIRTEYSNQPQHF
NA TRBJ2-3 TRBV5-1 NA TGCGCCAGCGGTTTTCTGGGGGGCACAGATACGCAGTATTTT CASGFLGGTDTQYF
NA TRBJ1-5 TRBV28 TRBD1 TGTGCCAGCAGTGAGGGGGCCTGGGGCTATCAGCCCCAGCATTTT CASSEGAWGYQPQHF
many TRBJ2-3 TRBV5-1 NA TGCGCCAGCAGCTGGCAGTCGGCAGATACGCAGTATTTT CASSWQSADTQYF
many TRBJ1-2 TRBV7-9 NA TGTGCCAGCAGCTCCAGGGGCGGCTACACCTTC CASSSRGGYTF
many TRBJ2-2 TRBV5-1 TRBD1 TGCGCCAGCAGCTCAGGGGGCCCCTCCTTACCGGGCGAGCTGTTTTTT CASSSGGPSLPGELFF
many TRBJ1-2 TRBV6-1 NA TGTGCCAGCAGTGAAAGCTGGGGCTATGGCTACACCTTC CASSESWGYGYTF
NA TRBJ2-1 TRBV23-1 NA TGCGCCAGCAAAAAGGTGCTCAACAATGTTTCGCAGTTCTTC CASKKVLNNVSQFF
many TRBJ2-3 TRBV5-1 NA TGCGCCAGCAGCCAAGGACGGGATAGCACAGATACGCAGTATTTT CASSQGRDSTDTQYF
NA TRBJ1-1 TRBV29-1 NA TGCAGCGTCGCTACGACAGGAAACACTGAAGATTTCTTT CSVATTGNTEDFF
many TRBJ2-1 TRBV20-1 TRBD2 TGCAGTGCTAGGCCGGGACTAGCGTCCAATGAGCAGTTCTTC CSARPGLASNEQFF
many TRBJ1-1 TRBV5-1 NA TGCGCCAGCAGCCCCCTGTCGGGGGGCTACGGCACTGAAGCTTTCTTT CASSPLSGGYGTEAFF
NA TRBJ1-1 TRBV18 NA TGTGCCAGCTCACTCATAACGAACACTGAAGCTTTCTTT CASSLITNTEAFF
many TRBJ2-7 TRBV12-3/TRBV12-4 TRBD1 TGTGCCAGCAGTGCAGGGACAGGGGCCCGCTACGAGCAGTACTTC CASSAGTGARYEQYF
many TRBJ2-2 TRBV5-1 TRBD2 TGCGCCAGCAGCTTGAGACTAGCGGGAGACACCGGGGAGCTGTTTTTT CASSLRLAGDTGELFF
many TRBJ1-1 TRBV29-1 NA TGCAGCGTCGGGAACACTGAAGCTTTCTTT CSVGNTEAFF
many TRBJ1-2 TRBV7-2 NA TGTGCCAGCAGCCCGCGGGGGGCAGCTAACTATGGCTACACCTTC CASSPRGAANYGYTF
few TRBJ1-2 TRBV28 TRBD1 TGTGCCAGTTCACAGGGGGTCGAACTCTATGGCTACACCTTC CASSQGVELYGYTF
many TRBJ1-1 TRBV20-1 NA TGCAGTATACAGCGCCCGAACACTGAAGCTTTCTTT CSIQRPNTEAFF
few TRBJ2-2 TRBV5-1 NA TGCGCCAGCAGCTCCGGGGGACAGAACACCGGGGAGCTGTTTTTT CASSSGGQNTGELFF
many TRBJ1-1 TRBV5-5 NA TGTGCCAGCAGCTTGATATCCAATATGAACACTGAAGCTTTCTTT CASSLISNMNTEAFF
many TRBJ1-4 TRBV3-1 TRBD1 TGTGCCAGCAGCCAAGGCGACAGGGGTTTTCGGCCTAATGAAAAACTGTTTTTT CASSQGDRGFRPNEKLFF
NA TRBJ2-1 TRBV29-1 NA TGCAGCTCAGGGGTTTTTGAGCAGTTCTTC CSSGVFEQFF
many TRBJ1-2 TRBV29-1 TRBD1 TGCAGCGTTGAAGATCTGAGGGGGCGCAGTTATGGCTACACCTTC CSVEDLRGRSYGYTF
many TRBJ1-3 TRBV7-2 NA TGTGCCAGCAGCCCAGGATCAGGCAACACCATATATTTT CASSPGSGNTIYF
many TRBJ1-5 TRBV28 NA TGTGCCAGCAGTTCGCGAAGGGCTTATAGCAATCAGCCCCAGCATTTT CASSSRRAYSNQPQHF
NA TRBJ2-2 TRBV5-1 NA TGCGCCAACAGCTTATCCCAGGACGGCACCGAGGAGCTGTTTTTT CANSLSQDGTEELFF
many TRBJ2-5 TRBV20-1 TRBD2 TGCAGTGCTTCACTAGCGGGGTTAGAGACCCAGTACTTC CSASLAGLETQYF